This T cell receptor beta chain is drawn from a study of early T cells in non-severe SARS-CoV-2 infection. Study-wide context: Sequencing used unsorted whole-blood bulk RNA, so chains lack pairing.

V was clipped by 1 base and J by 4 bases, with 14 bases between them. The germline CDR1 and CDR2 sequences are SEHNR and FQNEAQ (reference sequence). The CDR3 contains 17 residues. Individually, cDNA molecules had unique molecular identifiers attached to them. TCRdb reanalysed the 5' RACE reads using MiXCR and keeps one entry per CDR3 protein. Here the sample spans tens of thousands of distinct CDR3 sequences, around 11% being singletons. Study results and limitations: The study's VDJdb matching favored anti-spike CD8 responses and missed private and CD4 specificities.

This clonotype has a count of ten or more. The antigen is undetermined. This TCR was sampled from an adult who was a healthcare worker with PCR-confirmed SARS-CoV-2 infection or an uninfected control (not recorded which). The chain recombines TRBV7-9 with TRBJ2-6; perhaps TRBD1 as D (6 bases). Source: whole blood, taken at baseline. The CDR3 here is CASSLGLQGSGANVLTF. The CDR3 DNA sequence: TGTGCCAGCAGCTTAGGCCTACAGGGATCGGGGGCCAACGTCCTGACTTTC.